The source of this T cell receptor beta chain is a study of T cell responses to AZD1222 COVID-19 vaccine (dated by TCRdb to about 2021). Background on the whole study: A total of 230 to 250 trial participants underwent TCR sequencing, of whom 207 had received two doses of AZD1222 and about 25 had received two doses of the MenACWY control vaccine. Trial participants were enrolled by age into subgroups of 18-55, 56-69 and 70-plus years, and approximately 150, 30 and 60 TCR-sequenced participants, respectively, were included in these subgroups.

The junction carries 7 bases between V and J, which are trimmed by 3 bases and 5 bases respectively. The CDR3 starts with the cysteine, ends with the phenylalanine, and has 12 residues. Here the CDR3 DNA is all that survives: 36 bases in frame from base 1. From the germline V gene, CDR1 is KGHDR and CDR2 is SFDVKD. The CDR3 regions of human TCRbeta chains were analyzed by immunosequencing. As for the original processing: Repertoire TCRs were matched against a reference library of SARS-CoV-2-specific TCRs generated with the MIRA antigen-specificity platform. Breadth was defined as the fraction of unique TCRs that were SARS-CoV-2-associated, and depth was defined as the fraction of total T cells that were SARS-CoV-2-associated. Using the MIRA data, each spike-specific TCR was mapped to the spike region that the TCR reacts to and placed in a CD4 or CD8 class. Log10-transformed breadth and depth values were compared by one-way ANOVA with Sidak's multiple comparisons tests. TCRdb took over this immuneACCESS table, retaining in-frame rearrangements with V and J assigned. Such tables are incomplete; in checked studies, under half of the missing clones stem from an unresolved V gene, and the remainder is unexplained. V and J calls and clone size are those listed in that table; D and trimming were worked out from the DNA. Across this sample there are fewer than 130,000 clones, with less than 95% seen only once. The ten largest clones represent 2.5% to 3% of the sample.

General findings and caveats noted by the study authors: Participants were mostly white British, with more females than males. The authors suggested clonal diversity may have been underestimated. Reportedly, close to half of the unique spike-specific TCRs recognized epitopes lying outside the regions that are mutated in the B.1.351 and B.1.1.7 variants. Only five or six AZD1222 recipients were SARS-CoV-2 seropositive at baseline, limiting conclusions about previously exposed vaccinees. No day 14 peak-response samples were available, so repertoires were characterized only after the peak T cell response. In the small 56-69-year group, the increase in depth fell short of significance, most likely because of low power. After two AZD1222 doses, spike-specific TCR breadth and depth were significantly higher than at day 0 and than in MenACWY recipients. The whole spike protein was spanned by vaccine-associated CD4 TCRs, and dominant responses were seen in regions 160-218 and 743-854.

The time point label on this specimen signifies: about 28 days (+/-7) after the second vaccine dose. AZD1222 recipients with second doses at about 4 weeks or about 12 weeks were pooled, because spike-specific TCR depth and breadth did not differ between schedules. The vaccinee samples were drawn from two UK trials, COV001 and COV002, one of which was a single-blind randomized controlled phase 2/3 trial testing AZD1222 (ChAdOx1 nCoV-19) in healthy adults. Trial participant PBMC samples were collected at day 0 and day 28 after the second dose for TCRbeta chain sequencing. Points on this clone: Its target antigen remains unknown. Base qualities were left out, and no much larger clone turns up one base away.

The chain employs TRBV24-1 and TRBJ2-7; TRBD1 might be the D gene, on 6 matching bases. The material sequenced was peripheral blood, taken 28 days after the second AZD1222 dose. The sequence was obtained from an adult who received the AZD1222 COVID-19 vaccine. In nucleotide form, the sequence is TGTGCCACCAGTGATAGGGACAACGAGCAGTACTTC. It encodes CATSDRDNEQYF.